This T cell receptor (beta chain) was observed in a study of OX40 agonist ivuxolimab in advanced cancers. General study points: No antigen was identified for the clonally expanded peripheral T cells. Expanded clones belonging to CD8+ T cells outnumbered, on average, those of CD4+.

The CDR3 has 14 amino acids. The ends lost 5 bases at V and 2 bases at J; junction bases unmatched: 6. Germline CDR1 is SGHAT and CDR2 is FQNNGV. The table came from immunoSEQ multiplex PCR; TCRdb's copy has only in-frame clones and leaves some out. This sample has some 70,000 clones; around 88% occur once, and the top ten carry around 2.6%. As regards this clone: Its matching antigen is unknown.

This receptor was identified in an adult with an advanced solid tumor such as melanoma, head and neck, liver or kidney cancer. This material consisted of CD4+ or CD8+ T cells sorted from blood, taken in a trial of the OX40 agonist ivuxolimab. J is TRBJ2-7 and V is TRBV11-2; 7 bases are shared with TRBD2. CDR3 bases: TGTGCCAGCAGCCGGGCTGCGGGAGCCTACGAGCAGTACTTC. It is translated as CASSRAAGAYEQYF. Looking up the rest from reference TRBV11-2 and TRBJ2-7 gives the full variable domain: EAGVAQSPRYKIIEKRQSVAFWCNPISGHATLYWYQQILGQGPKLLIQFQNNGVVDDSQLPKDRFSAERLKGVDSTLKIQPAKLEDSAVYLCASSRAAGAYEQYFGPGTRLTVT.